The clone carrying this TCR beta chain was counted only a few times. What it binds is unknown. This sample was taken from a study of T cell repertoires in cytomegalovirus infection. Study-wide findings and caveats: In two of eight donors, the top clonotype was HLA-C-restricted CMV-specific. Summed frequency of shared TCR beta families picked out CMV carriers who also had the relevant HLA.

TCRdb redid the calling of the reads with MiXCR, one entry per CDR3 protein. The sample has about 57,000 distinct CDR3 sequences, roughly 21% seen once. The TCR was taken from a human donor in good health (CMV status not recorded). Some clones in this sample may be carry-over from other donors' samples. The starting material was CD8+ T cells from cultured PBMCs, obtained from culture after CMV antigen stimulation.

In DNA, the CDR3 is TGTGCCAGCAGCCAAGATGGAGAAAACACTGAAGCTTTCTTT. Translating gives CASSQDGENTEAFF. V usage is TRBV4-2 and J usage is TRBJ1-1, with D unresolved. V was pared by 0 bases and J by 2 bases, with 7 bases between. Germline V gives CDR1 LGHNA, CDR2 YNFKEQ. The CDR3 runs to 14 residues.